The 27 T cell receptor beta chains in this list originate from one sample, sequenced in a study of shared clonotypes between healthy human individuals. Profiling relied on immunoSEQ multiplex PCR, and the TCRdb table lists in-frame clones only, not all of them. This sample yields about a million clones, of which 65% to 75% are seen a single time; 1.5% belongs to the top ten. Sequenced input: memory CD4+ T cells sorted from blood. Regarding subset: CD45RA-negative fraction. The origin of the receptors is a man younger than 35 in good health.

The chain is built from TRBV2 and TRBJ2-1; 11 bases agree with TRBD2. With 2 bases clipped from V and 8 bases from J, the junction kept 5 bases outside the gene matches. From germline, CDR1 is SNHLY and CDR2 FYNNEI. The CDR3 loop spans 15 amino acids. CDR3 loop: CASSERLAGMDEQFF. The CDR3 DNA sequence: TGTGCCAGCAGTGAACGACTAGCGGGAATGGATGAGCAGTTCTTC.

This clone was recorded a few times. Here the CDR3 reads CAWSAPTGSNEKLFF. The CDR3 DNA sequence: TGTGCCTGGAGTGCGCCGACAGGGAGTAATGAAAAACTGTTTTTT. The chain employs TRBV30 and TRBJ1-4; 7 bases are a match to TRBD1. The CDR3 loop spans 15 amino acids. Germline V gene lookup returns CDR1 GTSNPN and CDR2 SVGIG (reference sequence). V was clipped by 1 base and J by 4 bases; unmatched bases: 6. The full variable domain, completed using reference TRBV30 and TRBJ1-4, is SQTIHQWPATLVQPVGSPLSLECTVEGTSNPNLYWYRQAAGRGLQLLFYSVGIGQISSEVPQNLSASRPQDRQFILSSKKLLLSDSGFYLCAWSAPTGSNEKLFFGSGTQLSVL.

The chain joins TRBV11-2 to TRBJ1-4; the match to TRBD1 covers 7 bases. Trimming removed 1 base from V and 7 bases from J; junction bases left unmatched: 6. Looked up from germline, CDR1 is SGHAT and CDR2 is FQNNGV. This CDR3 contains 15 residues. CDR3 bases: TGTGCCAGCAGCTTAGCCCGAGGGGGCGGTGAAAAACTGTTTTTT. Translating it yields CASSLARGGGEKLFF.

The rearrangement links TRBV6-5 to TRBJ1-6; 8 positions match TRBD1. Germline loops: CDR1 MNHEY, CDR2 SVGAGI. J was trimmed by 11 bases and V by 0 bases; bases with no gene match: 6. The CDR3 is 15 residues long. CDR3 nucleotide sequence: TGTGCCAGCAGTTACTCCGGGACAGGTGGTCCACCCCTCCACTTT. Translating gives CASSYSGTGGPPLHF.

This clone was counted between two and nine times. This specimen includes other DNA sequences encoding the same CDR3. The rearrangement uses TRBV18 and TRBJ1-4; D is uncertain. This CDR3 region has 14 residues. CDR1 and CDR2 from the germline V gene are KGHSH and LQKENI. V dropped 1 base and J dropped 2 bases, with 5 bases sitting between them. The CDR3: CASSPRQTNEKLFF. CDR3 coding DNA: TGTGCCAGCTCACCACGGCAGACTAATGAAAAACTGTTTTTT.

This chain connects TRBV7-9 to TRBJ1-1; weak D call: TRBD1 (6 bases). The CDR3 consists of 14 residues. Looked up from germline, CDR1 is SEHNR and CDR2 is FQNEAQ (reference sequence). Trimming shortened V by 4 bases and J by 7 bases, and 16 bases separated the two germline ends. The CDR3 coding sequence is TGTGCCAGCAGCTCCCAATCTTTACAGGGTGAAGCTTTCTTT. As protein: CASSSQSLQGEAFF.

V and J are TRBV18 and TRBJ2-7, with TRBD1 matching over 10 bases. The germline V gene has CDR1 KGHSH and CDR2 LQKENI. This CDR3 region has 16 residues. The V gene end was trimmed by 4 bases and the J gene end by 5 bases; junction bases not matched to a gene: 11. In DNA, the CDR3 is TGTGCCAGCTCACGGAACGCCCCCGGGACAGGGGACGAGCAGTACTTC. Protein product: CASSRNAPGTGDEQYF. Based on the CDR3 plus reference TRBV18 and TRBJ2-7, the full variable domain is NAGVMQNPRHLVRRRGQEARLRCSPMKGHSHVYWYRQLPEEGLKFMVYLQKENIIDESGMPKERFSAEFPKEGPSILRIQQVVRGDSAAYFCASSRNAPGTGDEQYFGPGTRLTVT.

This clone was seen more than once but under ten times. This chain's CDR3 is CASSVAGGEGNYGYTF. The DNA of the CDR3 is TGTGCCAGCAGCGTAGCGGGTGGGGAGGGCAACTATGGCTACACCTTC. The chain has TRBV9 and TRBJ1-2; D is ambiguous. CDR1 and CDR2 (germline): SGDLS, YYNGEE. The CDR3 spans 16 residues. The V end lost 0 bases, the J end lost 2 bases, and 14 bases lay between the germline ends.

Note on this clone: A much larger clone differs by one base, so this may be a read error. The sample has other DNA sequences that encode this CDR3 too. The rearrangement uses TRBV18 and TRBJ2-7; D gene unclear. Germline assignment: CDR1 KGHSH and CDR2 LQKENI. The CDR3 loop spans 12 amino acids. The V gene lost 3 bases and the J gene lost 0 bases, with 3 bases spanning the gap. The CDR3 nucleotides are TGTGCCAGCTCACCCGGCTCCTACGAGCAGTACTTC. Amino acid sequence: CASSPGSYEQYF.

The CDR3 here is CASSLSPNSFSPLHF. CDR3 bases: TGTGCCAGCAGCTTATCCCCCAACAGCTTTTCACCCCTCCACTTT. The V call is TRBV7-8, the J call TRBJ1-6; D unresolved. V was shortened by 2 bases and J by 9 bases, with 14 bases between the two germline ends. CDR3 length: 15 amino acids. Germline assignment: CDR1 SGHVS and CDR2 FQNEAQ.

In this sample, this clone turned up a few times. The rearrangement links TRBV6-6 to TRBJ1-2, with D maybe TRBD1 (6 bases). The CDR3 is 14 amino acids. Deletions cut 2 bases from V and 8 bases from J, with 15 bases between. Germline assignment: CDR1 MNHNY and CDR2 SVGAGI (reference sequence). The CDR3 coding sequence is TGTGCCAGCAGTTACGGGGGACAAGGACACGGCTACACCTTC. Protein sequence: CASSYGGQGHGYTF.

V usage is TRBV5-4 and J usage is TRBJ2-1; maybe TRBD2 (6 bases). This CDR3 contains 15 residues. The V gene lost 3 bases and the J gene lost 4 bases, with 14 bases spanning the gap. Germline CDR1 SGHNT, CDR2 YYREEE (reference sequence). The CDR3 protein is CASSYRGLTYNEQFF. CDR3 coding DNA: TGTGCCAGCAGCTACCGGGGGTTAACATACAATGAGCAGTTCTTC.

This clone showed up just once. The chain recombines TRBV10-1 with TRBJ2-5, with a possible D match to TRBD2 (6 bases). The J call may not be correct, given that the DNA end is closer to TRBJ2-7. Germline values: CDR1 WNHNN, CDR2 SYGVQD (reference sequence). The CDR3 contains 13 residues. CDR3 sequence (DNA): TGCGCCAGCAGTGCCGGGGGACGGTACGAGCAGTACTTC. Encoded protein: CASSAGGRYEQYF.

The CDR3 region is CASSEDRGLGYTF. The DNA for the CDR3 is TGTGCCAGCAGTGAGGACAGGGGGCTTGGCTACACCTTC. V usage is TRBV2 and J usage is TRBJ1-2, with TRBD1 matching 11 bases. Trimming at V came to 3 bases and at J to 7 bases, leaving 1 base not matched to a gene. The CDR3 is 13 amino acids. From germline, CDR1 is SNHLY and CDR2 FYNNEI.

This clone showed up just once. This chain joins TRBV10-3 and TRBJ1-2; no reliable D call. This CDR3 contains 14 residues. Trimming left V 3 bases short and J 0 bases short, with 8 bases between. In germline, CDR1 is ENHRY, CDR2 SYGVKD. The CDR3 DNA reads TGTGCCATCAGTGATTTGACCTCTAACTATGGCTACACCTTC. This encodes CAISDLTSNYGYTF.

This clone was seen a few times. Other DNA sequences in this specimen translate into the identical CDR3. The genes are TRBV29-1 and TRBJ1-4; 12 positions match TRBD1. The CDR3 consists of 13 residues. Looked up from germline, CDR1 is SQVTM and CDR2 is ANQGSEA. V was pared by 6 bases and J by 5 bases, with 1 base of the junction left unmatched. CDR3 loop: CSVGTGGNEKLFF. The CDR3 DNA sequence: TGCAGCGTGGGGACAGGGGGCAATGAAAAACTGTTTTTT.

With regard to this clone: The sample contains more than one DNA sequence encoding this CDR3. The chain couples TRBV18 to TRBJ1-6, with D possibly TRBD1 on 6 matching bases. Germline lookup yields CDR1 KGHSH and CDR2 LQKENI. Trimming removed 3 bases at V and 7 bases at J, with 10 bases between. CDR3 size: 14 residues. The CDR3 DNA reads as TGTGCCAGCTCACCGGAGGGGGGAAATTCACCCCTCCACTTT. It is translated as CASSPEGGNSPLHF.

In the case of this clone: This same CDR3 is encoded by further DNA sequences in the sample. Here the CDR3 DNA reads TGTGCCAGCAGCTTACGGGACGGCTACACCTTC. This codes for CASSLRDGYTF. The rearrangement uses TRBV5-4 and TRBJ1-2, with a weak D call TRBD1 (5 bases). The CDR3 sequence is 11 residues long. The V end was cut by 2 bases, the J end by 8 bases, with 7 bases between. Germline V gene sequence: CDR1 SGHNT, CDR2 YYREEE (reference sequence).

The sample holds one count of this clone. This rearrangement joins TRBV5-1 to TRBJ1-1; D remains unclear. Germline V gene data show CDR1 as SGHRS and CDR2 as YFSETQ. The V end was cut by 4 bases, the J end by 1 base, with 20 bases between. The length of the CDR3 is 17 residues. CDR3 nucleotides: TGCGCCAGCAGCATCCAACCCGGGTCTACGGGGAACACTGAAGCTTTCTTT. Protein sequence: CASSIQPGSTGNTEAFF.

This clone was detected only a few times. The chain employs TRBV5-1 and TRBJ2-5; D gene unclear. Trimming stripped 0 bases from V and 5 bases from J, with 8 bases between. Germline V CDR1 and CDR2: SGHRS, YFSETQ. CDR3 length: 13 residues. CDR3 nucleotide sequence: TGCGCCAGCAGCTTGGGTATAATGGAGACCCAGTACTTC. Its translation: CASSLGIMETQYF.

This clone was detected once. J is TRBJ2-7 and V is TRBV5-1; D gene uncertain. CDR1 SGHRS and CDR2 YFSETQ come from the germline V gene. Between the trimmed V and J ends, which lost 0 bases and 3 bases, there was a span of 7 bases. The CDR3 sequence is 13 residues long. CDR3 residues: CASSLEDGYEQYF. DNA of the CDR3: TGCGCCAGCAGCTTGGAAGACGGCTACGAGCAGTACTTC.

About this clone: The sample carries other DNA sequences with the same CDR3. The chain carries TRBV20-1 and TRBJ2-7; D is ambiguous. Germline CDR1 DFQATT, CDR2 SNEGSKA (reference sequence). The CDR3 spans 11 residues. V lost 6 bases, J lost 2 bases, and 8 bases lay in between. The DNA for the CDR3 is TGCAGTGCCAGCGACCCCTACGAGCAGTACTTC. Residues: CSASDPYEQYF.

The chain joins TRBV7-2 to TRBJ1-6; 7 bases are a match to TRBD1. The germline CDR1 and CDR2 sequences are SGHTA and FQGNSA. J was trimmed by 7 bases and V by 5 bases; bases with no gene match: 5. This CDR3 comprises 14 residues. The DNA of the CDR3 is TGTGCCAGCAGCCCTGACAGGGTCAATTCACCCCTCCACTTT. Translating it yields CASSPDRVNSPLHF.

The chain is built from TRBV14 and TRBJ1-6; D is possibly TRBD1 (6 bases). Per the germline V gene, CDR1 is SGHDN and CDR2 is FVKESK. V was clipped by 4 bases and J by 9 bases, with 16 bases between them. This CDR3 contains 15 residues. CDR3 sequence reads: CASSRGGSFLSPLHF. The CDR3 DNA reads TGTGCCAGCAGCCGGGGGGGCTCGTTCCTTTCACCCCTCCACTTT.

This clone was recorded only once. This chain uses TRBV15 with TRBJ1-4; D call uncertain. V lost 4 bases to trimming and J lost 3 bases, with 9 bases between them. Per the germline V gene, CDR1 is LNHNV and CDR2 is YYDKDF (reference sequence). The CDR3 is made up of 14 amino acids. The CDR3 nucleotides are TGTGCCACCAGCAAGACACCAGCTAATGAAAAACTGTTTTTT. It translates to CATSKTPANEKLFF.

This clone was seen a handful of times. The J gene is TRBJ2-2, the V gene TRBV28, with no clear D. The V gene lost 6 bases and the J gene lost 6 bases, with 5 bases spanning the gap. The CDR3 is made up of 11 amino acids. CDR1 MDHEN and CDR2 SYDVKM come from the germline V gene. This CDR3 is CASRVAGELFF. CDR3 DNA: TGTGCCAGCAGAGTGGCCGGGGAGCTGTTTTTT.

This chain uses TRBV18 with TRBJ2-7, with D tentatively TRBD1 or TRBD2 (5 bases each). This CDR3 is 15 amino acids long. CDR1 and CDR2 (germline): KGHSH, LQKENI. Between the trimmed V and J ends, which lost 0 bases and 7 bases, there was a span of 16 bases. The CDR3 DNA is TGTGCCAGCTCACCACCGGGACGGGCAATGGGGGAGCAGTACTTC. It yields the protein CASSPPGRAMGEQYF.